These T cell receptor beta chains were read from a single sample in a study of blood T cell repertoires in COVID-19. This table comes from immunoSEQ multiplex PCR, and its TCRdb copy is limited to in-frame clones, with some not included. The profile shows under 85,000 clones, about 91% of them singletons. Material for sequencing was peripheral blood. The receptors were sampled from a man aged 70-80 years with active or convalescent COVID-19. Both conserved end residues are part of each CDR3. Fields, in order: D gene, V gene, J gene, clone size, CDR3 DNA, CDR3 protein. D genes are given only for firm matches. A row's size may be missing; if present it is once, few, many or a size class.

TRBD1,TRBV29-1,TRBJ2-3,NA,TGCAGCGTGTCCGCCGACTACACAGGGGCCCGCACAGATACGCAGTATTTT,CSVSADYTGARTDTQYF
NA,TRBV5-1,TRBJ1-3,NA,TGCGCCAGCAGCCTGGATGGGCCGCTCTCTGGAAACACCATATATTTT,CASSLDGPLSGNTIYF
TRBD2,TRBV5-4,TRBJ2-3,NA,TGTGCCAGCAGACCTAGCGGGGGAGAGGATACGCAGTATTTT,CASRPSGGEDTQYF
NA,TRBV6-1,TRBJ2-7,NA,TGTGCCAGCAGTGAAGGTTCCAGGGGAATCTACGAGCAGTACTTC,CASSEGSRGIYEQYF
NA,TRBV20-1,TRBJ2-7,NA,TGCAGTGCTTTGGACAGTTTCGAGCAGTACTTC,CSALDSFEQYF
TRBD1,TRBV5-6,TRBJ1-2,NA,TGTGCCAGCAGCCCGACAGGGATCTATGGCTACACCTTC,CASSPTGIYGYTF
TRBD1,TRBV11-2,TRBJ1-1,NA,TGTGCCAGCAGAGCCGGGACAGTCCCTAAAGCTTTCTTT,CASRAGTVPKAFF
TRBD2,TRBV7-9,TRBJ2-7,once,TGTGCCAGCAGCCCAAGTGTTACTAGCGCGGGTAACGAGCAGTACTTC,CASSPSVTSAGNEQYF
TRBD1,TRBV27,TRBJ2-1,NA,TGTGCCAGCAGTTTAATAGGGGGCCCCTCGGGGAGTGAGCAGTTCTTC,CASSLIGGPSGSEQFF
NA,TRBV12-3/TRBV12-4,TRBJ1-2,NA,TGTGCCAGCACCGAAGGGGGGGACTATGGCTACACCTTC,CASTEGGDYGYTF
TRBD1,TRBV18,TRBJ1-4,NA,TGTGCCAGCTCGACAACCGGGACAGGGGGAGGTAATGAAAAACTGTTTTTT,CASSTTGTGGGNEKLFF
NA,TRBV7-2,TRBJ1-5,NA,TGTGCCAGCAGCCCCCCCGGTTCAGGCCATCAGCCCCAGCATTTT,CASSPPGSGHQPQHF
TRBD1,TRBV2,TRBJ1-2,NA,TGTGCCAGCAGTGAAGCCACAGGGGACTATGGCTACACCTTC,CASSEATGDYGYTF
TRBD2,TRBV18,TRBJ2-3,NA,TGTGCCAGCTCACCATTGCTAGCGGGGAGCACAGATACGCAGTATTTT,CASSPLLAGSTDTQYF
NA,TRBV19,TRBJ1-6,NA,TGTGCCAGTAGTAATCCAGTGGGAGGGCTGCGGAATTCACCCCTCCACTTT,CASSNPVGGLRNSPLHF
NA,TRBV18,TRBJ2-2,NA,TGTGCCAGCTCACCACCGCGGTCGGGGGGCATGGCCGGGGAGCTGTTTTTT,CASSPPRSGGMAGELFF
TRBD2,TRBV7-3,TRBJ2-3,NA,TGTGCCAGCAGCTTAGCGGGGGGCTTTACAGATACGCAGTATTTT,CASSLAGGFTDTQYF
NA,TRBV6-5,TRBJ2-1,NA,TGTGCCAGCACCCCCAGTCCCTACAATGAGCAGTTCTTC,CASTPSPYNEQFF
TRBD1,TRBV15,TRBJ2-3,NA,TGTGCCACCAGCAGAGATTCGGGACAGGGGGCCGGAGATACGCAGTATTTT,CATSRDSGQGAGDTQYF
NA,TRBV5-1,TRBJ2-3,NA,TGCGCCAGCAGCTTGTCGGTTAGCACAGATACGCAGTATTTT,CASSLSVSTDTQYF
NA,TRBV29-1,TRBJ2-7,NA,TGCAGCGGCCAGGGGGGCCCTTCCTACGAGCAGTACTTC,CSGQGGPSYEQYF
TRBD2,TRBV30,TRBJ2-1,NA,TGTGCCTGGACGTCGACTAGCGGTTTAATCCATGAGCAGTTCTTC,CAWTSTSGLIHEQFF
TRBD1,TRBV19,TRBJ2-7,NA,TGTGCCAGTAGTACCCGGACAGGGGGCTACGAGCAGTACTTC,CASSTRTGGYEQYF